These T cell receptor beta chains were read from a single sample in a study of OX40 agonist ivuxolimab in advanced cancers. Produced via immunoSEQ multiplex PCR; TCRdb's table is partial and in-frame only. The sample comprises 19,000 or so clones, 86% of which are singletons, and around a sixth rests with the top ten. This material consisted of CD4+ or CD8+ T cells sorted from blood, taken in a trial of the OX40 agonist ivuxolimab. Receptor source: an adult with an advanced solid tumor such as melanoma, head and neck, liver or kidney cancer. The CDR3 runs from the conserved cysteine through the conserved F or W. A D gene is named only where the DNA matches it firmly. Only some rows state a clone size, as once, few, many or a class for expanded clones.

TRBD1	-	TRBV12-5	TRBJ2-1	CASGLGQSPYNEQFF	TGTGCTAGTGGCCTGGGACAGTCGCCCTACAATGAGCAGTTCTTC
-	-	TRBV4-2	TRBJ2-1	CASSQHGRASSYNEQFF	TGTGCCAGCAGCCAACATGGGCGGGCCTCTTCCTACAATGAGCAGTTCTTC
-	-	TRBV13	TRBJ2-5	CASSPGGGGQLGTQYF	TGTGCCAGCAGCCCCGGTGGGGGGGGACAGTTAGGGACCCAGTACTTC
TRBD2	-	TRBV4-3	TRBJ2-1	CASSVLAGGPNNEQFF	TGCGCCAGCAGCGTCCTAGCGGGGGGACCTAACAATGAGCAGTTCTTC
-	-	TRBV2	TRBJ2-3	CASSERARATDTQYF	TGTGCCAGCAGTGAAAGGGCGAGGGCCACAGATACGCAGTATTTT
TRBD1	-	TRBV4-3	TRBJ2-7	CASSQGTPQGTVVGYEQYF	TGCGCCAGCAGCCAAGGAACCCCACAGGGGACCGTCGTTGGTTACGAGCAGTACTTC
-	-	TRBV9	TRBJ2-7	CASSVSHSRDNEQYF	TGTGCCAGCAGCGTAAGCCATTCCCGGGACAACGAGCAGTACTTC
-	-	TRBV5-1	TRBJ1-1	CASSPARVNTEAFF	TGCGCCAGCAGCCCGGCCCGGGTGAACACTGAAGCTTTCTTT
-	-	TRBV18	TRBJ2-5	CASSPRVGGGETQYF	TGTGCCAGCTCACCACGGGTTGGGGGAGGAGAGACCCAGTACTTC
TRBD2	-	TRBV11-3	TRBJ2-5	CASSLGLAGETQYF	TGTGCCAGCAGCTTAGGTCTAGCGGGAGAGACCCAGTACTTC
-	-	TRBV7-9	TRBJ2-7	CASSLTGASRGEQYF	TGTGCCAGCAGCCTCACGGGGGCCTCTCGGGGCGAGCAGTACTTC
-	-	TRBV5-1	TRBJ1-1	CASSLGTGNTEAFF	TGCGCCAGCAGCCTGGGAACAGGGAACACTGAAGCTTTCTTT
-	-	TRBV2	TRBJ1-5	CASSEWGAGQPQHF	TGTGCCAGCAGTGAGTGGGGGGCAGGTCAGCCCCAGCATTTT
TRBD2	-	TRBV6-5	TRBJ2-1	CASRDSSGRAAEQFF	TGTGCCAGCAGAGACTCTAGCGGGAGGGCCGCTGAGCAGTTCTTC
TRBD2	-	TRBV2	TRBJ2-5	CASAEGGPTETQYF	TGTGCCAGCGCTGAGGGAGGGCCAACAGAGACCCAGTACTTC
-	-	TRBV12-5	TRBJ1-5	CASRGENSNQPQHF	TGTGCTAGTCGGGGCGAGAATAGCAATCAGCCCCAGCATTTT
-	-	TRBV10-3	TRBJ1-1	CAINDGRNTEAFF	TGTGCCATCAATGACGGGAGAAACACTGAAGCTTTCTTT
TRBD1	-	TRBV11-2	TRBJ1-6	CASSLDGGGSPLHF	TGTGCCAGCAGCTTAGATGGAGGGGGCTCACCCCTCCACTTT
-	-	TRBV27	TRBJ2-6	CASSLSGPQPIGANVLTF	TGTGCCAGCAGTTTATCTGGGCCCCAGCCCATTGGGGCCAACGTCCTGACTTTC
-	-	TRBV5-6	TRBJ1-5	CASSSGQNNQPQHF	TGTGCCAGCAGCTCCGGGCAGAATAATCAGCCCCAGCATTTT
-	-	TRBV14	TRBJ1-3	CASSQGPRLGGNTIYF	TGTGCCAGCAGCCAAGGGCCCCGGCTGGGTGGAAACACCATATATTTT
-	-	TRBV6-5	TRBJ2-3	CASSRGTSTDTQYF	TGTGCCAGCAGTCGAGGGACTAGCACAGATACGCAGTATTTT
-	-	TRBV7-9	TRBJ2-5	CASLPLGVSQETQYF	TGTGCCAGCTTGCCCCTCGGTGTCTCACAAGAGACCCAGTACTTC
TRBD1	once	TRBV18	TRBJ1-4	CASTGQTNEKLFF	TGTGCCAGCACGGGACAGACTAATGAAAAACTGTTTTTT
-	-	TRBV30	TRBJ1-2	CAWSLGTGGYTF	TGTGCCTGGAGCCTAGGAACTGGGGGCTACACCTTC
-	-	TRBV27	TRBJ2-7	CASSPMPGLSYEQYF	TGTGCCAGCAGTCCTATGCCAGGACTCTCCTACGAGCAGTACTTC
TRBD2	-	TRBV2	TRBJ2-7	CASSGDSGGSDEQYF	TGTGCCAGCAGTGGTGATAGCGGGGGGTCCGACGAGCAGTACTTC
TRBD1	-	TRBV7-9	TRBJ2-1	CASSTKNTGGSYNEQFF	TGTGCCAGCAGCACTAAGAATACAGGGGGCTCCTACAATGAGCAGTTCTTC
-	-	TRBV7-9	TRBJ2-7	CASSFGPVGGTSYEQYF	TGTGCCAGCAGCTTTGGACCAGTGGGGGGGACATCCTACGAGCAGTACTTC
-	-	TRBV30	TRBJ2-5	CAGEGRMGTQYF	TGTGCTGGCGAGGGCCGAATGGGGACCCAGTACTTC
TRBD1	-	TRBV27	TRBJ1-2	CASSLSGQGASYGYTF	TGTGCCAGCAGTTTATCTGGACAGGGGGCTTCCTATGGCTACACCTTC
TRBD2	-	TRBV2	TRBJ2-4	CASSGPGGAKNIQYF	TGTGCCAGCAGTGGGCCGGGGGGGGCGAAAAACATTCAGTACTTC
TRBD1	few	TRBV6-6	TRBJ1-6	CATSPPGQVSPPLHF	TGTGCCACCTCACCACCGGGACAGGTCTCTCCACCCCTCCACTTT
TRBD2	-	TRBV9	TRBJ2-7	CASSVDPGLAGAREQYF	TGTGCCAGCAGCGTAGACCCGGGACTAGCGGGAGCGCGGGAGCAGTACTTC
-	-	TRBV6-5	TRBJ2-6	CASSYSPVRANVLTF	TGTGCCAGCAGTTACTCCCCGGTTCGGGCCAACGTCCTGACTTTC
TRBD1	few	TRBV4-3	TRBJ2-7	CASSVIQGAGEQYF	TGCGCCAGCAGCGTTATACAGGGGGCCGGCGAGCAGTACTTC
-	-	TRBV29-1	TRBJ2-1	CSGHQGGNEQFF	TGCAGCGGTCATCAGGGCGGCAATGAGCAGTTCTTC
-	-	TRBV6-5	TRBJ2-5	CASSYYETQETQYF	TGTGCCAGCAGTTACTATGAGACCCAAGAGACCCAGTACTTC
-	-	TRBV5-6	TRBJ1-2	CASSVLSRVGLGYTF	TGTGCCAGCAGCGTCTTATCCAGAGTGGGTCTTGGCTACACCTTC
-	-	TRBV10-3	TRBJ2-2	CAISPDRWGELFF	TGTGCCATCAGCCCGGACAGATGGGGGGAGCTGTTTTTT
-	-	TRBV11-3	TRBJ2-7	CASSPLLGGYEQYF	TGTGCCAGCAGCCCCTTGCTGGGGGGATACGAGCAGTACTTC
-	-	TRBV6-1	TRBJ2-7	CASSEVGHEQYF	TGTGCCAGCAGTGAGGTGGGGCACGAGCAGTACTTC
TRBD1	-	TRBV6-5	TRBJ1-2	CASSRQGAPYYGYTF	TGTGCCAGCAGTCGACAGGGGGCGCCTTACTATGGCTACACCTTC
TRBD2	-	TRBV29-1	TRBJ2-3	CSVEGGLAGADTQYF	TGCAGCGTTGAAGGCGGACTAGCGGGGGCGGATACGCAGTATTTT
TRBD1	-	TRBV18	TRBJ1-5	CASSPTGGDGQPQHF	TGTGCCAGCTCACCTACAGGGGGCGATGGTCAGCCCCAGCATTTT
TRBD1	-	TRBV6-6	TRBJ2-5	CASRETGASGETQYF	TGTGCCAGCAGGGAGACAGGGGCTTCAGGGGAGACCCAGTACTTC
-	-	TRBV5-8	TRBJ1-5	CASSLNVGNQPQHF	TGTGCCAGCAGCCTCAATGTTGGCAATCAGCCCCAGCATTTT